The entry below describes one TCR beta chain. The authors' processing: Estimation of nucleated cell counts relied on the amplification of reference gene primers. Sequencing used immunoSEQ multiplex PCR; TCRdb keeps in-frame clones, though not all of them. Clone size and V and J calls were adopted from that table, with D and trimming inferred from the DNA. The table records around 170,000 clones, 81% of them present only once. Unmatched junction bases numbered 8, after V lost 1 base and J lost 6 bases. Germline V CDR1 and CDR2: MGHRA, YSYEKL. There are 15 residues in the CDR3. This record comes from a study of blood T cell repertoires in COVID-19. Study details: There were acute and convalescent COVID-19 samples, and they came from the United States, Italy and Spain.

The receptor comes from a woman of 80 years or more with COVID-19, enrolled during active disease. Material for sequencing was peripheral blood. The V call is TRBV4-1, the J call TRBJ1-2, with TRBD1 matching over 7 bases. The CDR3 loop reads CASSQGGDRVDGYTF. The DNA of the CDR3 is TGCGCCAGCAGCCAAGGGGGAGACAGGGTGGATGGCTACACCTTC.